This T cell receptor beta chain derives from a study of immune evolution from preneoplasia to lung adenocarcinoma. Findings of the study overall: KRAS-mutant nodules had the highest T cell clonality. Clonality was highest in normal lung, lower in later-stage lesions apparently.

As regards this clone: Its antigen is not identified.

The V and J ends lost 2 bases and 6 bases respectively, with 7 bases between them. This CDR3 has 13 amino acids. CDR1 is SGHNT and CDR2 is YENEEA in the germline V gene. Produced via immunoSEQ multiplex PCR; TCRdb's table is partial and in-frame only. The sample contains just under 6,500 clones, 65% to 80% of which appear only once. After pathologic assessment, macro-dissection selected premalignant or tumor cells for extraction. The chain joins TRBV11-3 to TRBJ2-2; D may be TRBD1 (5 bases). The material sequenced was FFPE minimally invasive lung adenocarcinoma tissue. The TCR sequence derives from a person aged 50-75 years with lung adenocarcinoma. The CDR3 bases are TGTGCCAGCAGCTTACAGGGCCCCGGGGAGCTGTTTTTT. Protein sequence: CASSLQGPGELFF.